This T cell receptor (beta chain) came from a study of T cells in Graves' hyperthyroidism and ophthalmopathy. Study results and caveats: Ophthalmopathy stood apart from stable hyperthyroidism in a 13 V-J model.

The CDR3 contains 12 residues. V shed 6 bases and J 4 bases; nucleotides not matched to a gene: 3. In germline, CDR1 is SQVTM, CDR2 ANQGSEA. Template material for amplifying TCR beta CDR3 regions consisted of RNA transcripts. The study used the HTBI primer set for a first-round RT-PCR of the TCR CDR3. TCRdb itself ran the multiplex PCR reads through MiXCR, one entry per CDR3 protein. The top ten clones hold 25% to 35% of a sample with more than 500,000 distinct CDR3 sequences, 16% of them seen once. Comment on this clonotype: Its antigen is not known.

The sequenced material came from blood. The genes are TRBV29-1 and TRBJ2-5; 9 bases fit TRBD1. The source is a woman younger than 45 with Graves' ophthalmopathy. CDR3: CSVRQGGETQYF. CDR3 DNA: TGCAGCGTAAGACAGGGGGGAGAGACCCAGTACTTC.